A single sample gave rise to the 22 T cell receptor beta chains below, sequenced in a study of multiple sclerosis patients with progressive multifocal leukoencephalopathy. Assay used: immunoSEQ multiplex PCR; TCRdb lists only in-frame clones, some missing. The repertoire holds approximately 27,000 clones, 85% seen once, with roughly an eighth in the top ten. The sample's time point: time of PML onset. Sequenced material: PBMCs, taken from a patient treated with natalizumab. All receptors derive from a woman aged 30 to 39 with progressive multifocal leukoencephalopathy.

The chain is built from TRBV5-1 and TRBJ2-1, with 9 nucleotides matching TRBD1. Germline values: CDR1 SGHRS, CDR2 YFSETQ. The CDR3 has 16 residues. The J segment lost 4 bases and the V segment lost 2 bases, leaving 7 bases of the junction unmatched. The CDR3 DNA is TGCGCCAGCAGCTTCATTCCGGGACAGGGATACAATGAGCAGTTCTTC. Translating it yields CASSFIPGQGYNEQFF.

The chain links TRBV14 to TRBJ2-2, with 7 bases identical to TRBD2. Per the germline V gene, CDR1 is SGHDN and CDR2 is FVKESK. This CDR3 comprises 19 residues. V was clipped by 1 base and J by 1 base; unmatched bases: 12. The CDR3 DNA reads TGTGCCAGCAGCCAAGTTACGACGGGGGGATTTTTGAACACCGGGGAGCTGTTTTTT. Residues: CASSQVTTGGFLNTGELFF.

V and J are TRBV9 and TRBJ1-1; weak D call: TRBD1 (5 bases). V was clipped by 4 bases and J by 0 bases, with 16 bases between them. Germline assignment: CDR1 SGDLS and CDR2 YYNGEE. The CDR3 extends over 16 amino acids. CDR3 DNA sequence: TGTGCCAGCAGCCCCTCAGGGAGCGGAATGAACACTGAAGCTTTCTTT. As protein: CASSPSGSGMNTEAFF.

This chain links TRBV28 with TRBJ1-5; 7 nucleotides line up with TRBD1. Per the germline V gene, CDR1 is MDHEN and CDR2 is SYDVKM. The CDR3 totals 17 residues. V dropped 2 bases and J dropped 10; count of bases not matched to a gene: 17. CDR3 nucleotide sequence: TGTGCCAGCAGTTTAAGAGACAGGGCGCCAGGTCTCGATCCCCAGCATTTT. It translates to CASSLRDRAPGLDPQHF.

This clone showed up just once. V usage is TRBV7-2 and J usage is TRBJ2-1, with D possibly TRBD2 on 7 matching bases. The V end lost 2 bases, the J end lost 10 bases, and 9 bases lay between the germline ends. Germline values: CDR1 SGHTA, CDR2 FQGNSA. This CDR3 has 12 amino acids. CDR3 bases: TGTGCCAGCAGCTTAAGGGGGGGGGAGCAGTTCTTC. It is translated as CASSLRGGEQFF.

The rearrangement uses TRBV28 and TRBJ1-1; D possibly corresponds to TRBD1 (6 bases). From germline, CDR1 is MDHEN and CDR2 SYDVKM. This CDR3 has 14 amino acids. Between the trimmed V and J ends, which lost 8 bases and 6 bases, there was a span of 19 bases. CDR3 DNA sequence: TGTGCCAGCCGAAGGGGGGGGTTTTTACCTGAAGCTTTCTTT. Encoded protein: CASRRGGFLPEAFF.

This chain connects TRBV25-1 to TRBJ2-1, with 9 nucleotides matching TRBD2. The CDR3 contains 16 residues. V lost 3 bases and J lost 0; bases outside the gene matches: 3. Germline CDR1 is MGHDK and CDR2 is SYGVNS. CDR3 DNA: TGTGCCAGCAGTGAGAGTAGCGGGAGCTCCTACAATGAGCAGTTCTTC. It is translated as CASSESSGSSYNEQFF. Drawing the rest from reference TRBV25-1 and TRBJ2-1, the complete variable domain is EADIYQTPRYLVIGTGKKITLECSQTMGHDKMYWYQQDPGMELHLIHYSYGVNSTEKGDLSSESTVSRIRTEHFPLTLESARPSHTSQYLCASSESSGSSYNEQFFGPGTRLTVL.

The chain is built from TRBV5-1 and TRBJ2-3; TRBD2 matches at 8 bases. The ends lost 7 bases at V and 3 bases at J; junction bases unmatched: 10. The CDR3 runs 15 residues. CDR1 is SGHRS and CDR2 is YFSETQ in the germline V gene. CDR3 bases: TGCGCCAGCGGCCCCTTGCCGGGGGGGACAGATACGCAGTATTTT. It codes for CASGPLPGGTDTQYF.

The V and J genes are TRBV6-6 and TRBJ1-2; 9 bases map to TRBD1. This CDR3 comprises 13 residues. J gave up 8 bases and V 6 bases, and 7 bases lay outside the gene matches. Per the germline V gene, CDR1 is MNHNY and CDR2 is SVGAGI (reference sequence). CDR3 sequence (DNA): TGTGCCAGCAGAATCGGGACAGGGCGAGGCTACACCTTC. It specifies CASRIGTGRGYTF.

This sequence joins TRBV7-2 and TRBJ2-1; D is possibly TRBD2 (5 bases). Germline V CDR1 and CDR2: SGHTA, FQGNSA. The CDR3 is 15 amino acids. V lost 7 bases to trimming and J lost 0 bases, with 13 bases between them. CDR3 protein: CASTLLVSSYNEQFF. CDR3 DNA: TGTGCCAGCACTCTACTAGTTAGCTCCTACAATGAGCAGTTCTTC.

V is TRBV9 and J is TRBJ1-6; D not resolved. Per the germline V gene, CDR1 is SGDLS and CDR2 is YYNGEE. CDR3 length: 12 amino acids. V was trimmed by 6 bases and J by 7 bases, leaving 8 bases between them. CDR3 sequence: CASTSGNSPLHF. The CDR3 DNA reads as TGTGCCAGCACTAGCGGGAATTCACCCCTCCACTTT. Full variable domain (remainder filled in from reference TRBV9 and TRBJ1-6): DSGVTQTPKHLITATGQRVTLRCSPRSGDLSVYWYQQSLDQGLQFLIQYYNGEERAKGNILERFSAQQFPDLHSELNLSSLELGDSALYFCASTSGNSPLHFGNGTRLTVT.

The chain links TRBV6-1 to TRBJ2-7, with 12 nucleotides matching TRBD1. The germline V gene encodes CDR1 MNHNS and CDR2 SASEGT. This CDR3 has 15 amino acids. V was clipped by 4 bases and J by 6 bases; unmatched bases: 7. The CDR3 bases are TGTGCCAGCAGTGGGACCGGGACAGGGGGCTTCGAGCAGTACTTC. As protein: CASSGTGTGGFEQYF.

V usage is TRBV27 and J usage is TRBJ1-2; D may be TRBD1 (5 bases). Trimming removed 3 bases at V and 3 bases at J, with 8 bases between. Germline assignment: CDR1 MNHEY and CDR2 SMNVEV (reference sequence). The CDR3 is 13 residues long. The CDR3 is CASSLRGDYGYTF. CDR3 DNA sequence: TGTGCCAGCAGTTTGAGAGGGGACTATGGCTACACCTTC.

This clone has a single count. This rearrangement joins TRBV5-4 to TRBJ2-7, with unresolved D. V was shortened by 4 bases and J by 2 bases, with 10 bases between the two germline ends. This CDR3 is 13 amino acids long. Germline CDR1 reads SGHNT; CDR2 reads YYREEE (reference sequence). The CDR3 sequence: CASSPGGAYEQYF. In DNA form, the CDR3 reads TGTGCCAGCAGCCCCGGCGGCGCCTACGAGCAGTACTTC.

The chain combines TRBV4-2 with TRBJ2-7; 8 positions agree with TRBD2. V gave up 3 bases and J gave up 4 bases; unmatched junction bases: 5. The germline CDR1 and CDR2 sequences are LGHNA and YNFKEQ. The CDR3 runs 14 residues. The CDR3 bases are TGTGCCAGCAGCCAGACCGGGACTAGGTACGAGCAGTACTTC. It encodes CASSQTGTRYEQYF.

This clone was seen only a few times. The chain has TRBV6-4 and TRBJ2-7; 9 bases line up with TRBD2. The CDR3 is made up of 15 amino acids. Germline values: CDR1 MRHNA, CDR2 SNTAGT. V gave up 4 bases and J gave up 0 bases; unmatched junction bases: 4. This chain's CDR3 is CASSVETSGSYEQYF. The CDR3 bases are TGTGCCAGCAGTGTTGAGACTAGCGGCTCCTACGAGCAGTACTTC.

The sample holds one count of this clone. The chain couples TRBV19 to TRBJ2-5; 9 bases map to TRBD1. The CDR3 runs 13 residues. V was clipped by 7 bases and J by 5 bases; unmatched bases: 5. The germline CDR1 and CDR2 sequences are LNHDA and SQIVND (reference sequence). CDR3 coding DNA: TGTGCCAGTATGGGACAGGGCGTTGAGACCCAGTACTTC. It specifies CASMGQGVETQYF.

V usage is TRBV6-6 and J usage is TRBJ1-1, with D possibly TRBD1 on 5 matching bases. Germline loops: CDR1 MNHNY, CDR2 SVGAGI (reference sequence). Trimming shortened V by 0 bases and J by 2 bases, and 7 bases separated the two germline ends. CDR3 length: 14 amino acids. CDR3 DNA sequence: TGTGCCAGCAGTTACTCCGGGACCAACACTGAAGCTTTCTTT. It translates to CASSYSGTNTEAFF.

The genes are TRBV11-2 and TRBJ1-2, with 7 bases aligning to TRBD1. The V gene end was trimmed by 5 bases and the J gene end by 2 bases; junction bases not matched to a gene: 5. The CDR3 runs to 14 residues. The germline CDR1 and CDR2 sequences are SGHAT and FQNNGV. CDR3 amino acids: CASSPGQQNYGYTF. The CDR3 nucleotides read TGTGCCAGCAGCCCGGGACAGCAAAACTATGGCTACACCTTC.

This chain joins TRBV5-1 and TRBJ2-5; TRBD2 might be the D (5 bases). The end of the DNA aligns better with TRBJ2-7, so the J call may be wrong. The CDR3 runs to 15 residues. Germline V gene sequence: CDR1 SGHRS, CDR2 YFSETQ. The CDR3 region is CASSFRTLQSYEQYF. CDR3 nucleotide sequence: TGCGCCAGCAGCTTCCGGACTCTTCAGTCCTACGAGCAGTACTTC.

This sequence joins TRBV5-4 and TRBJ1-4; 7 bases are a match to TRBD1. The CDR3 totals 14 residues. Germline lookup yields CDR1 SGHNT and CDR2 YYREEE (reference sequence). Trimming took 4 bases from V and 8 from J; bases not matched to a gene: 8. Here the CDR3 reads CASSTGQVGEKLFF. CDR3 nucleotide sequence: TGTGCCAGCAGCACAGGACAGGTTGGGGAAAAACTGTTTTTT.

This clone was counted a single time. The chain carries TRBV27 and TRBJ1-3; TRBD1 might be the D (5 bases). Deletions cut 0 bases from V and 0 bases from J, with 9 bases between. This CDR3 contains 16 residues. Germline V gene data show CDR1 as MNHEY and CDR2 as SMNVEV (reference sequence). This CDR3 reads CASSLSIRGSGNTIYF. Here the CDR3 DNA reads TGTGCCAGCAGTTTATCGATAAGGGGCTCTGGAAACACCATATATTTT.